The TCR beta chain described here comes from a study of blood T cells in healthy people across ages. Study results and limitations: TCR beta diversity tracked closely with naive T cell percentage.

Isolation yielded PBMCs, at least 6 million per sample, in every case. Combining a sample-barcoded 5' primer with a J-beta primer mix, a second PCR ran for 7 to 11 cycles. A template-switch adaptor containing 12 random nucleotides labeled each cDNA molecule. Every sample produced at least 2.5 million CDR3-containing paired-end reads. TCRdb independently ran MiXCR on the 5' RACE reads; one entry per CDR3 protein. In the table there are some 790,000 distinct CDR3 sequences, under 35% of which are singletons. There are 18 residues in the CDR3. Germline V gene sequence: CDR1 WSHSY, CDR2 SAAADI. With respect to this clonotype: The antigen is unknown.

This sequence originates from a woman older than 75 in good health. This chain joins TRBV10-2 and TRBJ2-5; 9 nucleotides match TRBD2. The DNA matches TRBJ2-7 better at its end, which makes the J call doubtful. Sequenced sample: blood. In nucleotides, the CDR3 is TGCGCCAGCAGTGAGTCGGGGATAGCGGGAGTCAGTTCGTACGAGCAGTACTTC. It yields the protein CASSESGIAGVSSYEQYF.